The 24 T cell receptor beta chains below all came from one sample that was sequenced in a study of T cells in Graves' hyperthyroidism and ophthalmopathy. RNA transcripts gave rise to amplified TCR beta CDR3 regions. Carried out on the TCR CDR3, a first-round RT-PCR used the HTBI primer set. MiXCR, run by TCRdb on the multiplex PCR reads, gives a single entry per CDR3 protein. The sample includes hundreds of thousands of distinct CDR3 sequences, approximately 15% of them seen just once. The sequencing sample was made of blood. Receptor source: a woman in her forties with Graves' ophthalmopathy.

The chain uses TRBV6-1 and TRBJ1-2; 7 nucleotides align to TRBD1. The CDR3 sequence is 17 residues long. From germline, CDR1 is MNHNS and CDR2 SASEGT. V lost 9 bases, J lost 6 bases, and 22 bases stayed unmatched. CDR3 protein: CASDTAGKKTGVNGYTF. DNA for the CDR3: TGTGCCAGTGACACCGCGGGGAAAAAAACAGGGGTTAATGGCTACACCTTC.

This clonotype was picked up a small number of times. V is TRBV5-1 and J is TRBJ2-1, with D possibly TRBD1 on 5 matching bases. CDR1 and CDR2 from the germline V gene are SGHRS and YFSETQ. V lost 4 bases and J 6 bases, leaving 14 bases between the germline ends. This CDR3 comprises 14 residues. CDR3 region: CASSPIMGPNEQFF. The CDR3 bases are TGCGCCAGCAGCCCGATTATGGGGCCCAATGAGCAGTTCTTC.

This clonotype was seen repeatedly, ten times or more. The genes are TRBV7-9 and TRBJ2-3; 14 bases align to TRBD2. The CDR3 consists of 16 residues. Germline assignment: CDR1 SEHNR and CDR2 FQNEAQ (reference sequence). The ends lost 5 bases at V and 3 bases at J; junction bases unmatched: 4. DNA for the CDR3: TGTGCCAGCAGCAAGGGACTAGCGGGAGCTACAGATACGCAGTATTTT. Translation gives CASSKGLAGATDTQYF. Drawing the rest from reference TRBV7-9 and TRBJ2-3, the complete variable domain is DTGVSQNPRHKITKRGQNVTFRCDPISEHNRLYWYRQTLGQGPEFLTYFQNEAQLEKSRLLSDRFSAERPKGSFSTLEIQRTEQGDSAMYLCASSKGLAGATDTQYFGPGTRLTVL.

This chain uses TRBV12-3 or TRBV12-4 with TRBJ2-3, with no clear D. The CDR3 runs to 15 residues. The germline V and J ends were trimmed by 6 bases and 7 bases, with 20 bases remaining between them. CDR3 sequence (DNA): TGTGCCAGCAGCCCCTCGCTACCTAATACCAATACGCAGTATTTT. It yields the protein CASSPSLPNTNTQYF.

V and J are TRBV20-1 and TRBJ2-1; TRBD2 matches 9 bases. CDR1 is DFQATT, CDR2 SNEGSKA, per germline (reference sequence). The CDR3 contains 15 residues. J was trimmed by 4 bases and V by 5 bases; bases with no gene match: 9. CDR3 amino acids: CSAASGTSRYNEQFF. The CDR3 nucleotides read TGCAGTGCTGCTTCCGGGACTAGCAGATACAATGAGCAGTTCTTC.

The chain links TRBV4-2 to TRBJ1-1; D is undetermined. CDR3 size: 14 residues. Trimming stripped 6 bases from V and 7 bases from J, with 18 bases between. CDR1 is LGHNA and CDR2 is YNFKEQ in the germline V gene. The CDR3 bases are TGTGCCAGCAGGGAAAAAGACCGCCCTGGTGAAGCTTTCTTT. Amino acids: CASREKDRPGEAFF.

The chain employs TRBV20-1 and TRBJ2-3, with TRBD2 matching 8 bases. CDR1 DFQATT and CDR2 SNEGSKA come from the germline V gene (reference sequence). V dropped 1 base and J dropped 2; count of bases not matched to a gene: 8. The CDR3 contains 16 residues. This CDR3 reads CSARGTLAGPTDTQYF. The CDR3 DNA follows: TGCAGTGCTAGAGGGACTTTAGCGGGGCCCACAGATACGCAGTATTTT.

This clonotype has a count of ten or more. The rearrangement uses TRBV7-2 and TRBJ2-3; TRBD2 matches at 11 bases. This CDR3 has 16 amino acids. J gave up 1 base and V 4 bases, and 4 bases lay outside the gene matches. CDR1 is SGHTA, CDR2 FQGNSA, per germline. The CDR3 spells CASSSFSGGGTDTQYF. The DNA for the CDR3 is TGTGCCAGCAGCTCATTTAGCGGGGGGGGCACAGATACGCAGTATTTT.

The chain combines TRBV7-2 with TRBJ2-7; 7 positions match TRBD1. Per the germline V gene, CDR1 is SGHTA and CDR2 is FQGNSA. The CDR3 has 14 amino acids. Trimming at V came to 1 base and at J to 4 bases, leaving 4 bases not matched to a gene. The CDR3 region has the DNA TGTGCCAGCAGCTTAGGGGACAGCCTGTACGAGCAGTACTTC. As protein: CASSLGDSLYEQYF.

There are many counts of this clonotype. Written as DNA, the CDR3 is TGTGCCAGCAGCTATGGACAAAAGGAGTACTTC. Amino acid sequence: CASSYGQKEYF. The genes are TRBV5-6 and TRBJ2-7; perhaps TRBD1 as D (5 bases). The V end lost 3 bases, the J end lost 11 bases, and 12 bases lay between the germline ends. Germline lookup yields CDR1 SGHDT and CDR2 YYEEEE. The CDR3 spans 11 residues. The variable domain in full, with the rest retrieved from reference TRBV5-6 and TRBJ2-7, is DAGVTQSPTHLIKTRGQQVTLRCSPKSGHDTVSWYQQALGQGPQFIFQYYEEEERQRGNFPDRFSGHQFPNYSSELNVNALLLGDSALYLCASSYGQKEYFGPGTRLTVT.

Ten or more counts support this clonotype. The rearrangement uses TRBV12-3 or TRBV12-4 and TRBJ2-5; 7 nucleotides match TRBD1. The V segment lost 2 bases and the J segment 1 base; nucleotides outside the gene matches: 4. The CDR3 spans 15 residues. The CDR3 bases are TGTGCCAGCAGTTTAAGGACAGGTCCCCAAGAGACCCAGTACTTC. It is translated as CASSLRTGPQETQYF.

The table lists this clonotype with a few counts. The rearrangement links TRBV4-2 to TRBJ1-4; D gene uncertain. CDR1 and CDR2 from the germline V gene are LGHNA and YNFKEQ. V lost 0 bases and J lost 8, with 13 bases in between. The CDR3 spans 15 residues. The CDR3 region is CASSQESGEVEKLFF. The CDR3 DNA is TGTGCCAGCAGCCAAGAATCCGGGGAGGTGGAAAAACTGTTTTTT.

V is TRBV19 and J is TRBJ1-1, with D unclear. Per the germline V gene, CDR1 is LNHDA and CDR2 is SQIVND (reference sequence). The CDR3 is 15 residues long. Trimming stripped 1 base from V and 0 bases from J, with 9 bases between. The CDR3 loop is CASSIAGLMNTEAFF. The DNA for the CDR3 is TGTGCCAGTAGTATAGCCGGCCTCATGAACACTGAAGCTTTCTTT.

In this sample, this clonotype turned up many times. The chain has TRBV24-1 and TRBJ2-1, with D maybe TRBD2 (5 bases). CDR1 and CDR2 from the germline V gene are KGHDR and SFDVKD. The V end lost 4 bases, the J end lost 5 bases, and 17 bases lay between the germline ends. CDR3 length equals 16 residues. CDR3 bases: TGTGCCACCAGTGACCGGATTTTACGGGGAAACAATGAGCAGTTCTTC. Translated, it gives CATSDRILRGNNEQFF.

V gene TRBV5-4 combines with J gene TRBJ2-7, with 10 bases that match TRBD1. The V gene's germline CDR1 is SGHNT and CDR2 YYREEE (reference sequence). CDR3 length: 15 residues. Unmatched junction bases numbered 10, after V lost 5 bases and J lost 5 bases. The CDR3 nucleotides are TGTGCCAGCAGATCTCCGACAGGGGGCCTACACGAGCAGTACTTC. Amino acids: CASRSPTGGLHEQYF.

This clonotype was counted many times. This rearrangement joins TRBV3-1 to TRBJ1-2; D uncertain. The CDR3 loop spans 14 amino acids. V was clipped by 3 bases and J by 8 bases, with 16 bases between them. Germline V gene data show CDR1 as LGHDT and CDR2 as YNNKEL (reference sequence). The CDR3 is CASSQGLGRYGYTF. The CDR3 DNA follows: TGTGCCAGCAGCCAGGGTCTGGGGAGGTACGGCTACACCTTC. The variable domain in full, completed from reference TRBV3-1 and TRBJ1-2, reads DTAVSQTPKYLVTQMGNDKSIKCEQNLGHDTMYWYKQDSKKFLKIMFSYNNKELIINETVPNRFSPKSPDKAHLNLHINSLELGDSAVYFCASSQGLGRYGYTFGSGTRLTVV.

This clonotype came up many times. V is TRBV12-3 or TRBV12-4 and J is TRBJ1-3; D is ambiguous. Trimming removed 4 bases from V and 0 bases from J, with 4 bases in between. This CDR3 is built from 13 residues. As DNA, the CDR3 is TGTGCCAGCAGTTCTAGCTCTGGAAACACCATATATTTT. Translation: CASSSSSGNTIYF.

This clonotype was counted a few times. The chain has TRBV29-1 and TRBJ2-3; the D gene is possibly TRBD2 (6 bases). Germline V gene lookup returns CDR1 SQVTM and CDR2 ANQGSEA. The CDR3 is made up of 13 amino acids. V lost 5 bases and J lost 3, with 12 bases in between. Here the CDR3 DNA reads TGCAGCGTTTTCCTCGGGGGAACAGATACGCAGTATTTT. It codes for CSVFLGGTDTQYF.

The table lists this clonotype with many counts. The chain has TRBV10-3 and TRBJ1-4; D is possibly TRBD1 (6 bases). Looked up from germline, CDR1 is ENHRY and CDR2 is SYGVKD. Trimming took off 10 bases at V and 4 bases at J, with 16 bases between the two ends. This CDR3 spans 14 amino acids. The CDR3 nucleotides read TGTGCCACCACACAGGGCGCGAGTAATGAAAAACTGTTTTTT. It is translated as CATTQGASNEKLFF.

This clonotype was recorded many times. The CDR3 DNA is TGTGCCAGCACCCGGGACGGAACTAGCTCCTACAATGAGCAGTTCTTC. It codes for CASTRDGTSSYNEQFF. V gene TRBV7-9 combines with J gene TRBJ2-1; perhaps D is TRBD1 or TRBD2 (5 bases each). The CDR3 is made up of 16 amino acids. Germline V gives CDR1 SEHNR, CDR2 FQNEAQ (reference sequence). V was shortened by 7 bases and J by 0 bases, with 16 bases between the two germline ends.

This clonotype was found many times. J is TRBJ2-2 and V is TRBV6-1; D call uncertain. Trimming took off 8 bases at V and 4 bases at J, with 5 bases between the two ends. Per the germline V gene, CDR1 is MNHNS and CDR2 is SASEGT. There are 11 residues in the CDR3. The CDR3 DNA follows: TGTGCCAGCCAAAGCACCGGGGAGCTGTTTTTT. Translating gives CASQSTGELFF.

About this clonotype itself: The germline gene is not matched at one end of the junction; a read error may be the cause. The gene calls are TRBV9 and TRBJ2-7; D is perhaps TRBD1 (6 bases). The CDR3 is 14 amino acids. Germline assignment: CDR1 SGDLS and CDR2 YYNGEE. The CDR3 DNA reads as TGTACCAGCACCCCAGGACAGATTAGCTACGAGCAGTACTTC. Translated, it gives CTSTPGQISYEQYF.

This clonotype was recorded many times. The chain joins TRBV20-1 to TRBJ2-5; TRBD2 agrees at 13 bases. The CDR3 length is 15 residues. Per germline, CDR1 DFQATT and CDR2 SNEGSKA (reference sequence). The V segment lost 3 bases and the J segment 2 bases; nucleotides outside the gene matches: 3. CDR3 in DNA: TGCAGTGCTAGGACTAGCGGGAGGTCTCAAGAGACCCAGTACTTC. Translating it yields CSARTSGRSQETQYF.

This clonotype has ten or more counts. DNA for the CDR3: TGTGCCAGCAGCCAAGGTCTCGGGAGGGGAACCTACAATGAGCAGTTCTTC. Protein: CASSQGLGRGTYNEQFF. The V gene is TRBV14, the J gene TRBJ2-1, with 8 bases identical to TRBD2. The CDR3 extends over 17 amino acids. Germline values: CDR1 SGHDN, CDR2 FVKESK. V gave up 1 base and J gave up 2 bases; unmatched junction bases: 7.